This section outlines one TCR beta chain sequence together with its context. The data are from a study of blood T cell repertoires in COVID-19. About the research overall: From the United States, Italy and Spain came samples of acute and convalescent COVID-19. PBMCs, B-cell-depleted T cells, or T cells were the source of the cDNA or gDNA that made up the material.

As originally analysed: Researchers report that nucleated cell counts were estimated from reference gene primer amplification. Sequencing was performed with immunoSEQ multiplex PCR; in TCRdb, only in-frame clones are kept and a portion is missing. V, J and clone size are taken as reported in that table, and D and trimming were inferred from the DNA itself. This table has roughly 180,000 clones, 94% appearing once. Seattle cases were enrolled at active infection and followed longitudinally. V was shortened by 7 bases and J by 1 base, with 11 bases between the two germline ends. Germline values: CDR1 LNHDA, CDR2 SQIVND (reference sequence). The CDR3 runs to 14 residues.

The rearrangement uses TRBV19 and TRBJ2-1; D may be TRBD1 (5 bases). This sequence was found in a man in his thirties or forties with COVID-19, enrolled during active disease. Source material: peripheral blood. CDR3 in amino acids: CASTPAGSYNEQFF. CDR3 sequence (DNA): TGTGCCAGTACCCCGGCAGGGTCCTACAATGAGCAGTTCTTC.